This T cell receptor (beta chain) was sequenced for a study of CD8 T cells in ankylosing spondylitis. Study-level findings and limits: As for the disease-linked clones, they showed a CD8+ phenotype and occurred at relatively low frequencies in peripheral blood. Researchers reportedly found disease-linked clones significantly enriched in matched ankylosing spondylitis synovial fluid. Ankylosing spondylitis blood appeared to be characterized by a TCR beta motif of fewer than ten highly homologous variants.

TCRdb called the 5' RACE reads again in MiXCR, with one record for every CDR3 protein. The sample records 150,000 to 200,000 distinct CDR3 sequences, approximately 16% being singletons. Trimming cost V 4 bases and J 0 bases, with 6 bases left between them. Germline CDR1 reads SGHVS; CDR2 reads FNYEAQ. The CDR3 is made up of 13 amino acids. A note on this clonotype: Its antigen is unknown.

This TCR was sampled from a male donor with ankylosing spondylitis or in good health (not recorded which). The chain links TRBV7-6 to TRBJ2-5, with D possibly TRBD1 on 5 matching bases. The sample taken for sequencing was blood, either unsorted or a sorted T cell fraction (not recorded which). The chain's CDR3 is CASSWTYQETQYF. Written as DNA, the CDR3 is TGTGCCAGCAGCTGGACATACCAAGAGACCCAGTACTTC.